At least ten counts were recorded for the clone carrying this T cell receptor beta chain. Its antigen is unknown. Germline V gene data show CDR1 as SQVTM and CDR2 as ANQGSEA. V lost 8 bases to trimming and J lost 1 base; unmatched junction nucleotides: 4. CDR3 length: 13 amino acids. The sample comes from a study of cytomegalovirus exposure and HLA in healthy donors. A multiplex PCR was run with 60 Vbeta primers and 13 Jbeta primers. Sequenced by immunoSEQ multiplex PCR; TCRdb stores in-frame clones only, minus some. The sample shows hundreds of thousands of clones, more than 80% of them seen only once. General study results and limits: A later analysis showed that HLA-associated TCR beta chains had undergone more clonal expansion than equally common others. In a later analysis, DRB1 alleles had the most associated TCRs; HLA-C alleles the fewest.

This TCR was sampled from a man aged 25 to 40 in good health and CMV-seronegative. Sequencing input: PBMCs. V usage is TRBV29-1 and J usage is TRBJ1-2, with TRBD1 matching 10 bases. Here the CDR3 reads CSSWTGGNYGYTF. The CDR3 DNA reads TGCAGCTCCTGGACAGGGGGTAACTATGGCTACACCTTC.